This T cell receptor (beta chain) was identified during a study of CD4 T cells in relation to SARS-CoV-2 and coronaviruses. Overall study: ViraFEST: approximately eleven-day antigen culture of PBMCs, then TCR beta CDR3 sequencing. Convalescent donors were aged roughly 20 to 80, with median approximately 40 years. Convalescent patients were roughly eight males and a handful of females; two were Hispanic.

The assay was immunoSEQ multiplex PCR, and TCRdb's table has in-frame clones only and misses some. The sample contains about 39,000 clones, roughly 80% of which appear only once. For approximately 10 days, around 99,000 sorted CD4+ cells grew with T cell-depleted PBMCs and CEF. Note on this clone: Antigen: not known.

This sequence was found in an adult with COVID-19. The sample was naive CD4+ T cells from PBMCs, cultured in vitro. Sample subset: naive CD4+ T cells isolated by negative enrichment.

In nucleotides, the CDR3 is TGTGCCAGCTCACTCGGGATGACCCTGAACACTGAAGCTTTCTTT. Translating gives CASSLGMTLNTEAFF. This chain joins TRBV18 and TRBJ1-1; D is ambiguous. The CDR3 is made up of 15 amino acids. V was cut by 4 bases and J by 0 bases, with 12 bases left in between. In germline, CDR1 is KGHSH, CDR2 LQKENI.